The rows below give T cell receptor beta chains drawn from one sample of a study of T cell repertoires in cytomegalovirus infection. TCRdb itself ran the reads through MiXCR, one entry per CDR3 protein. This table has around 74,000 distinct CDR3 sequences, more than 3% appearing once. Specimen: PBMCs. The receptor set was obtained from a human donor in good health (CMV status not recorded). Some clones in this sample may be carry-over from other donors' samples. Both conserved end residues are part of each CDR3. D genes are given only for firm matches. Size is omitted from some rows. Given values are once, few, many or a class for expanded clones.

v_gene	d_gene	j_gene	abundance	CDR3aa	CDR3nt
TRBV2	-	TRBJ2-7	-	CASSETAGPRPYEQYF	TGTGCCAGCAGTGAAACTGCGGGGCCGAGACCCTACGAGCAGTACTTC
TRBV2	-	TRBJ1-5	many	CASSINSPNQPQHF	TGTGCCAGCAGCATTAACAGCCCAAATCAGCCCCAGCATTTT
TRBV7-8	-	TRBJ2-5	many	CASSSTTSGTQYF	TGTGCCAGCAGCTCCACCACTTCTGGGACCCAGTACTTC
TRBV5-6	-	TRBJ1-1	many	CASSLVSGGEAFF	TGTGCCAGCAGCTTGGTTTCGGGCGGTGAAGCTTTCTTT
TRBV4-3	-	TRBJ1-1	many	CASSQLRQNTEAFF	TGCGCCAGCAGCCAACTTCGACAGAACACTGAAGCTTTCTTT
TRBV7-2	TRBD2	TRBJ2-3	many	CASSSRGGGGSTDTQYF	TGTGCCAGCAGCTCACGGGGAGGCGGGGGTAGCACAGATACGCAGTATTTT
TRBV6-6	-	TRBJ1-4	many	CASSRTAHEKLFF	TGTGCCAGCAGTAGGACAGCTCATGAAAAACTGTTTTTT
TRBV20-1	-	TRBJ2-1	many	CSASPYNEQFF	TGCAGTGCTAGTCCGTACAATGAGCAGTTCTTC
TRBV12-3/TRBV12-4	-	TRBJ1-1	many	CASSLSGNTEAFF	TGTGCCAGCAGTTTGAGTGGGAACACTGAAGCTTTCTTT
TRBV19	-	TRBJ1-4	many	CASSIFAGRGNEKLFF	TGTGCCAGTAGTATATTCGCGGGTCGAGGGAATGAAAAACTGTTTTTT
TRBV7-2	TRBD1	TRBJ1-6	medium-sized	CASSPLQGAGNSPLHF	TGTGCCAGCAGCCCTCTACAGGGGGCTGGTAATTCACCCCTCCACTTT
TRBV4-3	TRBD2	TRBJ2-7	-	CASSQELAETYEQYF	TGCGCCAGCAGCCAAGAGCTAGCGGAGACCTACGAGCAGTACTTC
TRBV7-6	-	TRBJ1-6	many	CASSLAWTENSPLHF	TGTGCCAGCAGCTTAGCGTGGACAGAGAATTCACCCCTCCACTTT
TRBV9	-	TRBJ1-1	-	CASSYGAAGERAFF	TGTGCCAGCAGCTATGGGGCTGCCGGGGAAAGAGCTTTCTTT
TRBV6-2/TRBV6-3	-	TRBJ1-6	many	CASLPETGPLHF	TGTGCCAGCCTCCCGGAGACGGGGCCCCTCCACTTT
TRBV6-2/TRBV6-3	TRBD2	TRBJ2-5	many	CASRSTGGWKTQYF	TGTGCCAGCAGAAGCACGGGGGGTTGGAAGACCCAGTACTTC
TRBV6-1	TRBD1	TRBJ1-6	medium-sized	CASSDRTGLLSPLHF	TGTGCCAGCAGTGATCGGACAGGGCTATTGTCACCCCTCCACTTT
TRBV28	TRBD1	TRBJ2-7	many	CASRRTGVYEQYF	TGTGCCAGCAGACGGACAGGAGTCTACGAGCAGTACTTC
TRBV7-9	-	TRBJ1-6	-	CASRGSTRNSPLHF	TGTGCCAGCAGGGGGTCGACCCGGAATTCACCCCTCCACTTT
TRBV7-9	-	TRBJ1-2	many	CASSPPGLGYGYTF	TGTGCCAGCAGCCCACCCGGCCTGGGCTATGGCTACACCTTC
TRBV7-2	-	TRBJ1-5	many	CASSLGWRGSNQPQHF	TGTGCCAGCAGCTTAGGGTGGAGGGGAAGCAATCAGCCCCAGCATTTT
TRBV12-3/TRBV12-4	TRBD1	TRBJ1-5	medium-sized	CASSGDRPRESNQPQHF	TGTGCCAGCAGTGGGGACAGGCCGAGGGAGAGCAATCAGCCCCAGCATTTT
TRBV12-3/TRBV12-4	-	TRBJ1-1	many	CASSPTGFNTEAFF	TGTGCCAGCAGCCCTACAGGGTTTAACACTGAAGCTTTCTTT
TRBV28	-	TRBJ1-5	many	CASSLQGLEQPQHF	TGTGCCAGCAGTTTACAAGGGTTAGAGCAGCCCCAGCATTTT
TRBV6-2/TRBV6-3	TRBD1	TRBJ2-1	many	CASSYPQGVPPMYEQFF	TGTGCCAGCAGTTATCCACAGGGGGTTCCTCCCATGTATGAGCAGTTCTTC
TRBV27	TRBD1	TRBJ2-3	many	CASSLTGVGTQYF	TGTGCCAGCAGTTTGACAGGGGTGGGTACGCAGTATTTT
TRBV20-1	TRBD1	TRBJ1-5	many	CSGQRTGVNQPQHF	TGCAGTGGTCAGAGGACAGGGGTGAATCAGCCCCAGCATTTT
TRBV12-5	-	TRBJ2-1	many	CASAWLWNEQFF	TGTGCTAGTGCGTGGCTCTGGAATGAGCAGTTCTTC